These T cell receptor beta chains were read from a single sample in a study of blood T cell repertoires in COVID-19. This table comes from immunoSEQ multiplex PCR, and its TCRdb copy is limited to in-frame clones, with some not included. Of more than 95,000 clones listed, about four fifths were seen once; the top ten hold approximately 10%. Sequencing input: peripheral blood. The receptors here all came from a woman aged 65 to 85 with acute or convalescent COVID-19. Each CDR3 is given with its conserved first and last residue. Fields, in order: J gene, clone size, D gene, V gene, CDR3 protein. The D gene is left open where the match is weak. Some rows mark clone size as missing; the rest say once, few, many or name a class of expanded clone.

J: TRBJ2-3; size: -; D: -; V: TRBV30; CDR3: CAWSEVGGLTDTQYF
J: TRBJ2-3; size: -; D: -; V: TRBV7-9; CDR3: CASSFAATSGTDTQYF
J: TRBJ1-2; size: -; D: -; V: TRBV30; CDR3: CAWSVLGLGGFYTF
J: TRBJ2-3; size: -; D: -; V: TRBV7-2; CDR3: CASSPNPGQDTQYF
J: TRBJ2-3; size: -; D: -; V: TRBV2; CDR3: CASSESGLTDTQYF
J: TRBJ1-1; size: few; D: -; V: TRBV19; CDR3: CASSIGGKGTEAFF
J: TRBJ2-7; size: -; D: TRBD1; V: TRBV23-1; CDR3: CASSRGDRGLYEQYF
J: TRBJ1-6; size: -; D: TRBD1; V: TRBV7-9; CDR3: CASSLARDRGLDSPLHF
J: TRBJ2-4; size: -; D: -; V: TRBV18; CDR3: CASSTLLGSAKNIQYF
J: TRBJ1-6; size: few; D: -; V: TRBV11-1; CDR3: CASSLRNSPLHF
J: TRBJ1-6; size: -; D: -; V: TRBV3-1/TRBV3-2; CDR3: CASSQQGNSPLHF
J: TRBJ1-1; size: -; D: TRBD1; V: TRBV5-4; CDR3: CASSSRQGWAVNTEAFF
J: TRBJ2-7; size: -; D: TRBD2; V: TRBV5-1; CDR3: CASSQNGLAGGYEQYF
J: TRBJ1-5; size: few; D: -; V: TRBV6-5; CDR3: CASRQGNQPQHF
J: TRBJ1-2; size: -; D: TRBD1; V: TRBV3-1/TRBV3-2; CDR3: CASSHPGQGYRGYTF
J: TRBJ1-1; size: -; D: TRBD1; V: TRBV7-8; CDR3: CASSPQTGWDPEAFF
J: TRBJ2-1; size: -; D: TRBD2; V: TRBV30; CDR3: CAWSSAGGFNEQFF
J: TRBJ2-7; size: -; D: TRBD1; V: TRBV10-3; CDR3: CAISTETGGGIHEQYF
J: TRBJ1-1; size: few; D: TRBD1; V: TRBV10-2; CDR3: CATRQGAQMNTEAFF
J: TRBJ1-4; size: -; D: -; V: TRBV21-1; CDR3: CASSETGWDEKLFF
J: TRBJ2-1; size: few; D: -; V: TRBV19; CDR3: CASSTLRLRDSYNEQFF
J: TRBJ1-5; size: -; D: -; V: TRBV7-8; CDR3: CASSPSQQGYSNQPQHF
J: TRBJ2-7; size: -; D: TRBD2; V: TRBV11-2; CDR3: CASTRTSGYEQYF
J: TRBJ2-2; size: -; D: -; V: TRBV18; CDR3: CASSPGAGGELFF
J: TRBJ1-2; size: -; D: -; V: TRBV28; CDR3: CASSLVGRYGYTF
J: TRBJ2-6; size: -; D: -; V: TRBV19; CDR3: CASSTLGVGSGANVLTF
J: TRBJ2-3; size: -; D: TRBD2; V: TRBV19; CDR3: CASSQHQPGTSGTDTQYF
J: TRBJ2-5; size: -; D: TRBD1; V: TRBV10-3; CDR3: CAISEDRGRETQYF
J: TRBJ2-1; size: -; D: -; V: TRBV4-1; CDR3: CASSPGLLYNEQFF
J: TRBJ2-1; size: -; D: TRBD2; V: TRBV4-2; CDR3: CASSQDSRLAGPYNEQFF
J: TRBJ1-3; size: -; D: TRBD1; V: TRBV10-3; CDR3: CAISDRQGTGNTIYF
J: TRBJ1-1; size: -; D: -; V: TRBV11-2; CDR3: CASSPRGGGSATEAFF
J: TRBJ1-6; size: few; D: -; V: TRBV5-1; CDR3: CASSLFSGDNSPLHF
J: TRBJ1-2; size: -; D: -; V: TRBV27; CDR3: CASSEAGQNYGYTF
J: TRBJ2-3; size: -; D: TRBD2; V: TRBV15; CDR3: CATSRDILAGVSTDTQYF